This T cell receptor (beta chain) was recorded in a study of blood T cells in healthy people across ages. General study results and limits: Older age coincided with a roughly linear decline in TCR beta diversity per million T cells.

J gave up 3 bases and V 4 bases, and 7 bases lay outside the gene matches. CDR1 is MNHEY, CDR2 SVGAGI, per germline. This CDR3 comprises 15 residues. PCR was performed a second time for about 6 to 12 cycles using a sample-barcoded 5' primer and a J-beta primer mix. TCRdb re-analysed the 5' RACE reads in MiXCR, keeping a single row per CDR3 protein. Counted here are over a million distinct CDR3 sequences, less than 25% occurring once; the ten biggest clones make up around 0.75%. In regard to this clonotype: Antigen: not known.

The data also belong to a second study, concerning T cells of mothers and their children.

This clonotype originated in a girl aged 2-9 years in good health. The specimen was blood. This chain uses TRBV6-5 with TRBJ2-5; 8 positions match TRBD2. In DNA, the CDR3 is TGTGCCAGCAGTTTGGAGGCGGGGGGAAAAGAGACCCAGTACTTC. Its translation is CASSLEAGGKETQYF.